A single sample is the source of the 9 T cell receptor beta chains below, sequenced in a study of CD8+CD57+ T cells in acquired aplastic anemia. According to the study, genomic DNA was the template for TCR beta VDJ and CDR3 profiling. TCRdb re-called the reads through MiXCR, storing one row per CDR3 protein. The sample contains fewer than 250,000 distinct CDR3 sequences, roughly half of which appear only once. The sample was sorted CD4+, CD8+, or CD8+CD57+ T cells (not recorded which) from PBMCs. Receptors originate from a human donor in good health, serving as a control.

The CDR3 here is CASTIGDRGVDEQYF. The CDR3 nucleotides are TGTGCCAGCACCATTGGGGACAGGGGAGTCGACGAGCAGTACTTC. V and J are TRBV12-3 or TRBV12-4 and TRBJ2-7, with TRBD1 matching 10 bases. The CDR3 spans 15 residues. Trimming took 7 bases from V and 5 from J; bases not matched to a gene: 11.

This clonotype was seen many times. The rearrangement links TRBV4-1 to TRBJ1-2; D remains ambiguous. The germline V gene encodes CDR1 MGHRA and CDR2 YSYEKL. V lost 1 base and J lost 4, with 13 bases in between. CDR3 length equals 15 residues. CDR3 bases: TGCGCCAGCAGCCAAGTATCAGTGGGCAGCTATGGCTACACCTTC. Its protein product is CASSQVSVGSYGYTF.

The chain couples TRBV10-3 to TRBJ2-3; 12 bases are a match to TRBD2. J was trimmed by 11 bases and V by 5 bases; bases with no gene match: 14. Germline-derived CDR1 and CDR2 are ENHRY and SYGVKD. CDR3 length: 16 residues. The CDR3 loop is CAISLAGGLSYNEQYF. The CDR3 DNA reads TGTGCCATCAGTCTAGCGGGGGGGCTCTCCTACAATGAGCAGTATTTT.

There are a few counts of this clonotype. A much more abundant neighbour one base away suggests this may be a read error. The chain employs TRBV6-6 and TRBJ1-2; D not certain. Germline-derived CDR1 and CDR2 are MNHNY and SVGAGI (reference sequence). CDR3 length: 14 amino acids. V lost 6 bases and J 1 base, leaving 12 bases between the germline ends. This CDR3 reads CASRSETLNYGYTF. For the CDR3, the DNA is TGTGCCAGCAGGTCAGAGACCCTTAACTATGGCTACACCTTC.

This chain uses TRBV20-1 with TRBJ2-6; 9 nucleotides agree with TRBD1. Germline trimming cut 3 bases from V and 0 bases from J; bases unmatched to any gene: 6. CDR1 and CDR2 from the germline V gene are DFQATT and SNEGSKA (reference sequence). CDR3 length equals 17 residues. The CDR3 region is CSASGDRESSGANVLTF. The DNA for the CDR3 is TGCAGTGCTAGCGGGGACAGGGAGAGCTCTGGGGCCAACGTCCTGACTTTC.

The chain couples TRBV7-2 to TRBJ2-3, with D tentatively TRBD2 (7 bases). From germline, CDR1 is SGHTA and CDR2 FQGNSA. The CDR3 is 16 residues long. V was trimmed by 4 bases and J by 0 bases, leaving 14 bases between them. CDR3 sequence: CASSSREGGSTDTQYF. The CDR3 bases are TGTGCCAGCAGCTCGCGAGAGGGGGGGAGCACAGATACGCAGTATTTT.

This clonotype was counted ten times or more. The CDR3 is CASSLGPSTDTQYF. The CDR3 nucleotides read TGTGCCAGCAGCTTAGGTCCTTCCACAGATACGCAGTATTTT. The rearrangement uses TRBV7-9 and TRBJ2-3; D call uncertain. This CDR3 has 14 residues. Germline CDR1 is SEHNR and CDR2 is FQNEAQ (reference sequence). Trimming pared 1 base from V and 2 bases from J, leaving 7 bases between.

The rearrangement uses TRBV5-1 and TRBJ1-6; D not resolved. Germline CDR1 is SGHRS and CDR2 is YFSETQ. The CDR3 extends over 15 amino acids. Trimming stripped 0 bases from V and 6 bases from J, with 10 bases between. Here the CDR3 DNA reads TGCGCCAGCAGCTTGGCCGCGGGGAGTAATTCACCCCTCCACTTT. Translated: CASSLAAGSNSPLHF.

This clonotype was seen at least ten times. The rearrangement links TRBV13 to TRBJ1-5; TRBD1 matches at 10 bases. V lost 5 bases and J lost 7; bases outside the gene matches: 11. The CDR3 extends over 16 amino acids. Germline CDR1 is PRHDT and CDR2 is FYEKMQ (reference sequence). The DNA for the CDR3 is TGTGCCAGCAGCCTTAGGGACAGGGGACTCAGGCAGCCCCAGCATTTT. Its translation is CASSLRDRGLRQPQHF.